This T cell receptor beta chain was sequenced for a study of blood T cell repertoires in COVID-19. In the study overall: Sites across the United States, Italy and Spain contributed samples from acute and convalescent COVID-19. PBMCs, B-cell-depleted T cells, or T cells were the source of the cDNA or gDNA that made up the material.

Per the original methods: Reference gene primers were amplified, and this amplification served to estimate nucleated cell counts. Generated by immunoSEQ multiplex PCR, the TCRdb table keeps only in-frame clones and is missing some. The DNA gave D and trimming, while V, J and clone size come from that table. The sample yields about 150,000 clones, 70% to 85% seen once. This CDR3 spans 16 amino acids. Germline V gene lookup returns CDR1 MNHEY and CDR2 SVGAGI. The ends lost 0 bases at V and 10 bases at J; junction bases unmatched: 11. V gene TRBV6-5 combines with J gene TRBJ1-4, with TRBD1 identical over 7 bases. Sequenced: peripheral blood. The receptor's source is a woman in her 50s with acute or convalescent COVID-19. The DNA of the CDR3 is TGTGCCAGCAGTTACTCGGCAGGGGGACGGATTGGAAAACTGTTTTTT. It codes for CASSYSAGGRIGKLFF.